This T cell receptor beta chain was obtained from a study of OX40 agonist ivuxolimab in advanced cancers. Across the whole study: Six ivuxolimab dose levels, 0.01 to 10 mg/kg, were given intravenously every 2 weeks. Melanoma, hepatocellular carcinoma, head and neck or renal cell cancer occurred in dose-escalation patients.

This table comes from immunoSEQ multiplex PCR, and its TCRdb copy is limited to in-frame clones, with some not included. The sample lists tens of thousands of clones; around 84% were seen once. The source material was CD4+ or CD8+ T cells sorted from blood, sampled in a trial of the OX40 agonist ivuxolimab. The clonotype comes from an adult with an advanced solid tumor such as melanoma, head and neck, liver or kidney cancer.

CDR3 DNA sequence: TGTGCCAGCAGTTTAGTGCGGGACGGCTACACCTTC. Protein sequence: CASSLVRDGYTF. The J gene is TRBJ1-2, the V gene TRBV28; D possibly corresponds to TRBD1 (5 bases). This CDR3 has 12 residues. The V end was cut by 2 bases, the J end by 8 bases, with 9 bases between. Germline assignment: CDR1 MDHEN and CDR2 SYDVKM.